Listed below are T cell receptor beta chains from one sample, sequenced in a study of cytomegalovirus exposure and HLA in healthy donors. This table comes from immunoSEQ multiplex PCR, and its TCRdb copy is limited to in-frame clones, with some not included. Among approximately 150,000 clones listed, roughly 86% were seen once. Input material: PBMCs. These receptors came from a man younger than 30 in good health and CMV-seropositive. Both conserved end residues are part of each CDR3. Each record gives: CDR3 DNA, CDR3 protein, J gene, clone size, D gene, V gene. D genes are given only for firm matches. Part of the rows lack a size; the others show once, few, many or a class for expanded clones.

CDR3nt: TGCAGCGTTGATAGGACTAGGTCGCAAGAGACCCAGTACTTC; CDR3aa: CSVDRTRSQETQYF; j_gene: TRBJ2-5; abundance: NA; d_gene: TRBD2; v_gene: TRBV29-1
CDR3nt: TGTGCCAGCAGCACAGGACTAGCGGGCTCCTACAATGAGCAGTTCTTC; CDR3aa: CASSTGLAGSYNEQFF; j_gene: TRBJ2-1; abundance: NA; d_gene: TRBD2; v_gene: TRBV7-2
CDR3nt: TGTGCCAGCAGCACAGACACGGTCTATGGCTACACCTTC; CDR3aa: CASSTDTVYGYTF; j_gene: TRBJ1-2; abundance: NA; d_gene: NA; v_gene: TRBV6-1
CDR3nt: TGCGCCAGCAGCGACCCGGGACTGCCAAACACCGGGGAGCTGTTTTTT; CDR3aa: CASSDPGLPNTGELFF; j_gene: TRBJ2-2; abundance: NA; d_gene: NA; v_gene: TRBV5-1
CDR3nt: TGTGCCAGCAGTGATTTCGTCGGGAACTACGAGCAGTACTTC; CDR3aa: CASSDFVGNYEQYF; j_gene: TRBJ2-7; abundance: NA; d_gene: NA; v_gene: TRBV2
CDR3nt: TGTGCCAGCACTCCGGGACAGCTTTCCTATGGCTACACCTTC; CDR3aa: CASTPGQLSYGYTF; j_gene: TRBJ1-2; abundance: NA; d_gene: TRBD1; v_gene: TRBV28
CDR3nt: TGTGCCAGCAGCCCAGAGGCCGGCTACGAGCAGTACTTC; CDR3aa: CASSPEAGYEQYF; j_gene: TRBJ2-7; abundance: NA; d_gene: NA; v_gene: TRBV7-6
CDR3nt: TGTGCCAGCAGATATGGACAGGGGGCTCTGGACACCGGGGAGCTGTTTTTT; CDR3aa: CASRYGQGALDTGELFF; j_gene: TRBJ2-2; abundance: few; d_gene: TRBD1; v_gene: TRBV7-9
CDR3nt: TGTGCCAGCAGCTTAGCGAGCCCTAGGGCTTTCTTT; CDR3aa: CASSLASPRAFF; j_gene: TRBJ1-1; abundance: NA; d_gene: NA; v_gene: TRBV7-9
CDR3nt: TGTGCCAGCAGCGAGGGGGCGGAAGCTAACTATGGCTACACCTTC; CDR3aa: CASSEGAEANYGYTF; j_gene: TRBJ1-2; abundance: NA; d_gene: NA; v_gene: TRBV21-1
CDR3nt: TGTGCCAGTAGTATAGACAGGGATTACGAGCAGTACTTC; CDR3aa: CASSIDRDYEQYF; j_gene: TRBJ2-7; abundance: NA; d_gene: NA; v_gene: TRBV19
CDR3nt: TGTGCCTGGAGTCGCTCCTACGAGCAGTACTTC; CDR3aa: CAWSRSYEQYF; j_gene: TRBJ2-7; abundance: NA; d_gene: NA; v_gene: TRBV30
CDR3nt: TGTGCCAGCAGCTCCCCGACTAGCGCAGGAAACATTCAGTACTTC; CDR3aa: CASSSPTSAGNIQYF; j_gene: TRBJ2-4; abundance: NA; d_gene: TRBD2; v_gene: TRBV5-6
CDR3nt: TGTGCCAGCAGCGTAGGGGGGAGGGACACTGAAGCTTTCTTT; CDR3aa: CASSVGGRDTEAFF; j_gene: TRBJ1-1; abundance: NA; d_gene: NA; v_gene: TRBV9
CDR3nt: TGTGCCAGCAGCTTAGGGACAGGGGGCGATGAAAAACTGTTTTTT; CDR3aa: CASSLGTGGDEKLFF; j_gene: TRBJ1-4; abundance: NA; d_gene: TRBD1; v_gene: TRBV7-9
CDR3nt: TGCGCCAGCAGCTTGGACTCCCGAGACAGGGGGCGCGGGAGCTCTGAAGCTTTCTTT; CDR3aa: CASSLDSRDRGRGSSEAFF; j_gene: TRBJ1-1; abundance: NA; d_gene: TRBD1; v_gene: TRBV5-1
CDR3nt: TGTGCCAGCACCGACAGGACCCGCTACAATGAGCAGTTCTTC; CDR3aa: CASTDRTRYNEQFF; j_gene: TRBJ2-1; abundance: NA; d_gene: NA; v_gene: TRBV28
CDR3nt: TGTGCCAGCAGTGAGGAGCGGTATACGCAGTATTTT; CDR3aa: CASSEERYTQYF; j_gene: TRBJ2-3; abundance: NA; d_gene: NA; v_gene: TRBV2
CDR3nt: TGTGCCACCCGCGGGTATGTGAGTCCGCGGGCGGCTTGGGTCACTGAAGCTTTCTTT; CDR3aa: CATRGYVSPRAAWVTEAFF; j_gene: TRBJ1-1; abundance: NA; d_gene: NA; v_gene: TRBV19
CDR3nt: TGCGCCAGCAGCGACCGGACAGGGGGATACGAGCAGTACTTC; CDR3aa: CASSDRTGGYEQYF; j_gene: TRBJ2-7; abundance: NA; d_gene: TRBD1; v_gene: TRBV4-1
CDR3nt: TGTGCCAGCAGACCTCGGGGGGAGGCCTACGAGCAGTACTTC; CDR3aa: CASRPRGEAYEQYF; j_gene: TRBJ2-7; abundance: once; d_gene: TRBD2; v_gene: TRBV6-6
CDR3nt: TGTGCCAGCAGACTGTATAGCAATCAGCCCCAGCATTTT; CDR3aa: CASRLYSNQPQHF; j_gene: TRBJ1-5; abundance: NA; d_gene: NA; v_gene: TRBV6-5
CDR3nt: TGTGCCAGTAGTACGGGGACAGGGGGTTTCTATGGCTACACCTTC; CDR3aa: CASSTGTGGFYGYTF; j_gene: TRBJ1-2; abundance: NA; d_gene: TRBD1; v_gene: TRBV19
CDR3nt: TGTGCCAGCAGCGCGACAGCTGAAGCTTTCTTT; CDR3aa: CASSATAEAFF; j_gene: TRBJ1-1; abundance: NA; d_gene: NA; v_gene: TRBV5-5
CDR3nt: TGCGCCAGCAGCGGGGGACTAGCTGCGAGCACAGATACGCAGTATTTT; CDR3aa: CASSGGLAASTDTQYF; j_gene: TRBJ2-3; abundance: NA; d_gene: TRBD2; v_gene: TRBV5-1
CDR3nt: TGTGCCAGCAGTCTCGACAGGGGGCTTAGCTATGGCTACACCTTC; CDR3aa: CASSLDRGLSYGYTF; j_gene: TRBJ1-2; abundance: NA; d_gene: TRBD1; v_gene: TRBV27
CDR3nt: TGTGCCAGCAGCAAGACGGGGTTGGAGACCCAGTACTTC; CDR3aa: CASSKTGLETQYF; j_gene: TRBJ2-5; abundance: once; d_gene: NA; v_gene: TRBV5-5
CDR3nt: TGCGCCAGCAGCTTGGGGGCGGGCTCCACAGATACGCAGTATTTT; CDR3aa: CASSLGAGSTDTQYF; j_gene: TRBJ2-3; abundance: NA; d_gene: NA; v_gene: TRBV5-1
CDR3nt: TGTGCCAGCAGCCTTGCCAGGGGGAACACCGGGGAGCTGTTTTTT; CDR3aa: CASSLARGNTGELFF; j_gene: TRBJ2-2; abundance: NA; d_gene: NA; v_gene: TRBV11-2
CDR3nt: TGTGCCAGCGGCAAATCCGGGACTAGCTCCTACGAGCAGTACTTC; CDR3aa: CASGKSGTSSYEQYF; j_gene: TRBJ2-7; abundance: NA; d_gene: TRBD2; v_gene: TRBV7-8
CDR3nt: TGCGCCAGCAGTGAGCGTGGCAGCACAGATACGCAGTATTTT; CDR3aa: CASSERGSTDTQYF; j_gene: TRBJ2-3; abundance: NA; d_gene: NA; v_gene: TRBV10-1